The clone carrying this TCR beta chain was recorded only once. Its antigen is still unknown. Data came from immunoSEQ multiplex PCR; TCRdb stores just in-frame clones and leaves some out. The sample includes some 130,000 clones, around 93% of them seen just once. The junction had 3 bases not matched to a gene; V was cut back by 6 bases and J by 8 bases. There are 14 residues in the CDR3. Germline V gene sequence: CDR1 MRHNA, CDR2 SNTAGT. These data are taken from a study of OX40 agonist ivuxolimab in advanced cancers. Across the whole study: Allowance was made for prior anti-PD-1, anti-PD-L1 or anti-CTLA-4 therapy, and 35% to 40% had some. Findings and limits, study-wide: Partial responders dosed at 0.1-3.0 mg/kg displayed clonal expansion ranking among the lowest.

Autoimmune disease history or systemic immunosuppression led to patients being barred. Sampled blood was obtained at baseline, cycle 4 day 1, and cycle 7 day 1. The chain links TRBV6-4 to TRBJ1-6; 11 bases line up with TRBD1. Here the sequenced sample was CD4+ or CD8+ T cells sorted from blood, taken in a trial of the OX40 agonist ivuxolimab. This clonotype was obtained from an adult with an advanced solid tumor such as melanoma, head and neck, liver or kidney cancer. This CDR3 reads CASSLGQGDSPLHF. CDR3 nucleotide sequence: TGTGCCAGCAGCTTGGGACAGGGGGATTCACCCCTCCACTTT.